Sequencing of this T cell receptor (beta chain) was carried out in a study of high-grade serous ovarian cancer treatment subgroups (dated by TCRdb to the early 2020s). About the full investigation: On average, sequencing produced roughly 14,000 reads and 7,494 unique TCR beta rearrangements for each sample. TCR beta repertoires were profiled in patients with high-grade serous ovarian cancer who were grouped, under a laparoscopic triage algorithm, by complete gross resection or by neoadjuvant chemotherapy response. The cohort comprised roughly 30 patients: roughly ten with no residual disease after primary surgery (R0), roughly ten excellent NACT responders, and roughly ten poor NACT responders. One primary tumor sample and two metastatic tumor samples were contributed by each patient, so that 90 to 100 samples were obtained in total.

This clone was observed a few times. The specificity of this receptor is unknown. No much larger clonotype is one base removed from it; base qualities were not supplied. The tumor samples were collected prior to definitive surgery or chemotherapy. The MD Anderson Biospecimen Extraction Resource handled genomic DNA extraction, while the MD Anderson Cancer Genomics Laboratory carried out the TCR sequencing. Compared with germline, V lacks 4 bases and J lacks 3 bases; bases without a gene match: 10. Via the germline V gene, CDR1 is SGHDT and CDR2 YYEEEE. Counted from cysteine to phenylalanine, this CDR3 has 15 amino acids. Only the CDR3 region is kept as DNA, spanning 45 bases read in frame from base 1. The paper's findings and limits, for the study overall: TCR clonal relatedness showed a positive correlation with neoantigen level and a trend toward positive correlation with copy number variation and mutation load from whole-genome sequencing. TCR repertoire analyses focused on CDR3; CDR1 and CDR2 were not analyzed. Repertoire similarity between tumors of the same patient ranged roughly 0.1 to 0.85, whereas almost no similarity was seen between different patients. Spatial information was not captured by bulk tumor TCR sequencing, so insight into HGSC tumor complexity and diversity was limited.

The approximately 98 tumor samples underwent high-throughput TCR profiling using ImmunoSEQ. In the authors' own workflow: Repertoire diversity metrics included richness (unique productive sequences), clonality, evenness and relatedness; Bhattacharyya coefficient assessed similarity between samples. A sensitivity analysis excluded TCRs with fewer than two reads and gave consistent conclusions. What TCRdb holds here is the immuneACCESS table cut down to in-frame rearrangements. Part of the clones is not present; checked against another copy, under half of the missing clones reflect an unresolved V gene, and the others are unexplained. The D gene and trimming were derived from the DNA, and the V and J assignments and clone size from that table. The sample records 15,000 or so clones, about 90% of which are singletons. The ten largest clones take up just under 6.5% of the sample.

The sequencing sample was made of tumor tissue. The V and J genes are TRBV5-6 and TRBJ2-7, and TRBD1 matches 7 of the central bases. This receptor was taken from a human donor with high-grade serous ovarian cancer. The bases read TGTGCCAGCAGCAGCCGGAGACAGGGTGACTACGAGCAGTACTTC. This translates into CASSSRRQGDYEQYF.